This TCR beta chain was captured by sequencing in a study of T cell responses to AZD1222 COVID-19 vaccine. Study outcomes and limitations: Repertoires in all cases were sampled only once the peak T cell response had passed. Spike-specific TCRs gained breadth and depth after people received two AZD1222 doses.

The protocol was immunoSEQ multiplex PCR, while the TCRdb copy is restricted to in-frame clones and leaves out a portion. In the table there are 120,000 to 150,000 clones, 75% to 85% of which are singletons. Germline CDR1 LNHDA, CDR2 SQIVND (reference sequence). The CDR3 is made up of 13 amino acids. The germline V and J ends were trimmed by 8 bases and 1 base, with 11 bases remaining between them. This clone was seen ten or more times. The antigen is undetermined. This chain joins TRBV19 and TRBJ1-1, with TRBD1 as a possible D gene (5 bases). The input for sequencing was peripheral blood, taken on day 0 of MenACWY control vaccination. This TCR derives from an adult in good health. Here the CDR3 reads CASRQGTNTEAFF. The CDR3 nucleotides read TGTGCCAGTCGCCAGGGAACGAACACTGAAGCTTTCTTT. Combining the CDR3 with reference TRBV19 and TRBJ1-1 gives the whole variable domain DGGITQSPKYLFRKEGQNVTLSCEQNLNHDAMYWYRQDPGQGLRLIYYSQIVNDFQKGDIAEGYSVSREKKESFPLTVTSAQKNPTAFYLCASRQGTNTEAFFGQGTRLTVV.